These T cell receptor beta chains were read from a single sample in a study of T cell repertoires in cytomegalovirus infection. TCRdb independently ran MiXCR on the reads; one entry per CDR3 protein. The top ten clones hold about 15% of a sample with approximately 250,000 distinct CDR3 sequences, 9.1% of them seen once. Material for sequencing was PBMCs. The receptors shown here come from a human donor in good health (CMV status not recorded). Some clones in this sample may be carry-over from other donors' samples. Each CDR3 is given with its conserved first and last residue. Each record gives: D gene, clone size, J gene, V gene, CDR3 DNA, CDR3 protein. The D gene is left open where the match is weak. Clone size is given for some rows only: seen once, a few or many times, or a class if the clone is expanded.

TRBD1,few,TRBJ1-1,TRBV19,TGTGCCAGTAGTCATCGGACAGGGGCGAACACTGAAGCTTTCTTT,CASSHRTGANTEAFF
TRBD2,many,TRBJ2-1,TRBV11-2,TGTGCCAGCAGCCTGCGGACTAGCGGTGATGATGAGCAGTTCTTC,CASSLRTSGDDEQFF
.,few,TRBJ2-7,TRBV28,TGTGCCAGCAGTCCTTCGGTAGGGGGGATGGACGAGCAGTACTTC,CASSPSVGGMDEQYF
TRBD1,many,TRBJ2-3,TRBV7-2,TGTGCCAGCAGCTCCCCCCTCCGGACAGGGAGAGATACGCAGTATTTT,CASSSPLRTGRDTQYF
.,few,TRBJ1-4,TRBV7-2,TGTGCCAGCAGCTTAAGGCGGGGTGAAAAACTGTTTTTT,CASSLRRGEKLFF
TRBD1,many,TRBJ1-1,TRBV11-2,TGTGCCAGCAGCTTAAGACCTCCGGGACAGATGAACACTGAAGCTTTCTTT,CASSLRPPGQMNTEAFF
TRBD1,many,TRBJ1-5,TRBV14,TGTGCCAGCAGCAAGGGACAGGGGGCCTGGCAGCCCCAGCATTTT,CASSKGQGAWQPQHF
.,many,TRBJ1-1,TRBV7-2,TGTGCCAGCAGCTTAGAAAGATTGAACACTGAAGCTTTCTTT,CASSLERLNTEAFF
.,many,TRBJ2-5,TRBV7-2,TGTGCCAGCGCGGTAGCCAGTCAAGAGACCCAGTACTTC,CASAVASQETQYF
.,many,TRBJ2-6,TRBV7-9,TGTGCCAGCAGCGCCTCGGAGGCTGGGGCCAACGTCCTGACTTTC,CASSASEAGANVLTF
TRBD2,many,TRBJ2-3,TRBV7-3,TGTGCCAGCAGCCCTAGCGGGGGCTACACAGATACGCAGTATTTT,CASSPSGGYTDTQYF
TRBD1,.,TRBJ2-1,TRBV10-3,TGTGCCATCAGAAGACAGGGGGTGGACAATGAGCAGTTCTTC,CAIRRQGVDNEQFF
.,.,TRBJ1-5,TRBV20-1,TGCAGTGTTCGGCGGAGGGTGGGAAATCAGCCCCAGCATTTT,CSVRRRVGNQPQHF
.,many,TRBJ1-1,TRBV7-9,TGTGCCAGCAGCTCATCAGGGAGCACTGAAGCTTTCTTT,CASSSSGSTEAFF
TRBD2,many,TRBJ2-5,TRBV7-2,TGTGCCAGCAGCTTAGGACTAGCGGGGGGACAACCCCAGTACTTC,CASSLGLAGGQPQYF
.,many,TRBJ1-1,TRBV12-3/TRBV12-4,TGTGCCAGCAGTCCACACCCACAGGGCAACACTGAAGCTTTCTTT,CASSPHPQGNTEAFF
TRBD2,.,TRBJ2-1,TRBV5-1,TGCGCCAGCAGCCCATTGGCGGGACTAGCGGGAGGTACATACAATGAGCAGTTCTTC,CASSPLAGLAGGTYNEQFF
TRBD2,many,TRBJ2-7,TRBV6-2/TRBV6-3,TGTGCCAGCAGTGTAGAGGGCCTAGCGGGGCTATCCTACGAGCAGTACTTC,CASSVEGLAGLSYEQYF
.,few,TRBJ2-3,TRBV20-1,TGCAGTGCCGGCTCGTGGGCTAGCGACACAGATACGCAGTATTTT,CSAGSWASDTDTQYF
TRBD1,.,TRBJ1-1,TRBV11-3,TGTGCCACCTCTGGGGGGACAGGGACGGTGACTGAAGCTTTCTTT,CATSGGTGTVTEAFF
.,.,TRBJ1-2,TRBV29-1,TGCCCTGCGGGCAGGGAGGATGAATGTCGTGGCTACACCTTC,CPAGREDECRGYTF
.,many,TRBJ1-1,TRBV7-8,TGTGCCAGCAGCCCAGAGGGTATGTACACTGAAGCTTTCTTT,CASSPEGMYTEAFF
TRBD2,.,TRBJ2-3,TRBV5-1,TGCGCCAGCAGCTTCGAGCGGGGGGGCCGCGATACGCAGTATTTT,CASSFERGGRDTQYF
.,many,TRBJ2-7,TRBV19,TGTGCCAGTAGTATTCAGGTTGGGGACGAGCAGTACTTC,CASSIQVGDEQYF
.,few,TRBJ1-2,TRBV12-3/TRBV12-4,TGTGCCAGCAGCCCCTACACCTTC,CASSPYTF
.,many,TRBJ1-5,TRBV5-1,TGCGCCAGCAGCGAGGGCGGTAGTAGCAATCAGCCCCAGCATTTT,CASSEGGSSNQPQHF
.,few,TRBJ2-1,TRBV19,TGTGCCAGTAGTATGGGAAATGAGCAGTTCTTC,CASSMGNEQFF
.,.,TRBJ1-2,TRBV15,TGTGCCACCAGCAGAGATCGAATAGGAGCTTATGGCTACACCTTC,CATSRDRIGAYGYTF
.,many,TRBJ2-1,TRBV7-2,TGTGCCAGCAGTCCTGTCCGTGGGGGCAACCTCTACAATGAGCAGTTCTTC,CASSPVRGGNLYNEQFF
.,many,TRBJ2-3,TRBV7-2,TGTGCCAGCAGCTTTATCCGCGGGACCCTCACAGATACGCAGTATTTT,CASSFIRGTLTDTQYF
.,many,TRBJ2-3,TRBV7-2,TGTGCCAGCAGCTTAGATCAATTTGGGAAGGGGAGGTATTTT,CASSLDQFGKGRYF
.,many,TRBJ2-7,TRBV27,TGTGCCAGCAGCTCCCCGGGTAGACCTCACGAGCAGTACTTC,CASSSPGRPHEQYF